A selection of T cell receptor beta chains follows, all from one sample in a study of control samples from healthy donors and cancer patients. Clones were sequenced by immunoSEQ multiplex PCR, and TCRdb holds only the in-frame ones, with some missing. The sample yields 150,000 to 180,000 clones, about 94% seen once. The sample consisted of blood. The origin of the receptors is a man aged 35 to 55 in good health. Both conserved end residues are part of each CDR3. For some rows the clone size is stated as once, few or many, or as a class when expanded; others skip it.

CASSPTGGWSTEAFF,-,TRBV6-5,TRBJ1-1
CASSLGWTDNEKLFF,-,TRBV11-2,TRBJ1-4
CASSQTGSYGYTF,-,TRBV4-1,TRBJ1-2
CASRSEQGGGSPLHF,-,TRBV19,TRBJ1-6
CASSQLGGGRTDTQYF,-,TRBV4-3,TRBJ2-3
CASSIPRENTEAFF,-,TRBV19,TRBJ1-1
CASSYLRDSPYEQYF,-,TRBV6-2/TRBV6-3,TRBJ2-7
CASSPETGGSNEKLFF,-,TRBV3-1/TRBV3-2,TRBJ1-4
CASSYSRGPGNTIYF,-,TRBV6-5,TRBJ1-3
CASSLTYRLNTEAFF,-,TRBV27,TRBJ1-1
CASSPRTGNNSPLHF,once,TRBV7-8,TRBJ1-6
CASSLQGLDGYTF,-,TRBV7-9,TRBJ1-2
CAWRAIGGDTEAFF,once,TRBV30,TRBJ1-1
CASLRGEGTYEQYF,-,TRBV2,TRBJ2-7
CAVTSGGDYGYTF,-,TRBV19,TRBJ1-2
CASSSVAGRQEQYF,-,TRBV11-2,TRBJ2-7
CASSEVGSSYNSPLHF,-,TRBV2,TRBJ1-6
CASSQQGITGPTEAFF,-,TRBV6-6,TRBJ1-1
CASSLTGISNQPQHF,-,TRBV7-2,TRBJ1-5
CASRRGPGPQHF,-,TRBV27,TRBJ1-5
CASSSGTANYGYTF,-,TRBV5-1,TRBJ1-2
CASSLDQFIYEQYF,-,TRBV7-2,TRBJ2-7
CASSEDRGNSGNTIYF,-,TRBV6-1,TRBJ1-3
CASKSNHQDEKLFF,-,TRBV13,TRBJ1-4
CASGGGAPETQYF,-,TRBV5-1,TRBJ2-5
CASSLAETQYF,-,TRBV5-1,TRBJ2-5
CASSAGWTEAFF,-,TRBV19,TRBJ1-1
CASSPGQNQPQHF,-,TRBV18,TRBJ1-5
CASSLTGLNTEAFF,-,TRBV28,TRBJ1-1
CASSRDGTGGPSSYNEQFF,-,TRBV4-1,TRBJ2-1
CASSRLPGTGGYNEQFF,-,TRBV28,TRBJ2-1
CSVEGQGAKGTQYF,-,TRBV29-1,TRBJ2-3
CASSLRGEGTEAFF,-,TRBV5-5,TRBJ1-1
CASSHHQPGTDPYNEQFF,-,TRBV3-1/TRBV3-2,TRBJ2-1
CATRGQGPPYGYTF,-,TRBV28,TRBJ1-2
CASSSWTGGTLSYEQYF,-,TRBV7-2,TRBJ2-7
CASTSDRANYGYTF,-,TRBV6-1,TRBJ1-2
CASSRGVNTEAFF,-,TRBV7-9,TRBJ1-1
CAKQTDTNAVYTQYF,once,TRBV5-4,TRBJ2-3
CSAITNNEQFF,-,TRBV20-1,TRBJ2-1
CASSSTASNSNQPQHF,-,TRBV19,TRBJ1-5
CASSFGLQGLGYGYTF,-,TRBV7-9,TRBJ1-2
CASSRVQGNEKLFF,-,TRBV18,TRBJ1-4
CASSIPNTEAFF,-,TRBV7-9,TRBJ1-1